This T cell receptor beta chain was sequenced during a study of T cell responses to AZD1222 COVID-19 vaccine. The CDR3 loop spans 15 amino acids. The V and J ends lost 1 base and 4 bases respectively, with 13 bases between them. The germline gives CDR1 LNHNV, CDR2 YYDKDF (reference sequence). A remark on this clone: The antigen remains unidentified.

Overall study results and limits: In a largely white British group with more females than males, clonal diversity was possibly underestimated. Dominant at 160-218 and 743-854, vaccine-associated CD4 TCRs also spanned spike.

Sequencing was performed with immunoSEQ multiplex PCR; in TCRdb, only in-frame clones are kept and a portion is missing. The sample holds more than 95,000 clones, approximately 87% seen once. The sequence derives from an adult in good health. The chain employs TRBV15 and TRBJ1-2; possible D gene TRBD1, 6 bases. This material consisted of peripheral blood, taken on day 0 of AZD1222 vaccination. The CDR3: CATSRADRAAYGYTF. In DNA form, the CDR3 reads TGTGCCACCAGCAGAGCGGACAGAGCCGCCTATGGCTACACCTTC.